A single sample gave rise to the 9 T cell receptor beta chains below, sequenced in a study of beta chain features in type 1 diabetes. Sequenced material consisted of expressed TCRB transcripts (all of the isolated RNA was reverse transcribed). Libraries were prepared by immunoSEQ multiplex PCR; TCRdb keeps only in-frame clonotypes and omits some of them. The sample records 200,000 to 250,000 clones, 25% to 35% being singletons. Sequencing used central memory CD4+ T cells from blood. The receptor set was obtained from a young man in good health.

This clone turned up a few times. V is TRBV7-8 and J is TRBJ2-5; TRBD1 aligns across 10 bases. The trim removed 6 bases at V and 1 base at J, leaving 8 bases unmatched. This CDR3 is 16 amino acids long. The germline V gene encodes CDR1 SGHVS and CDR2 FQNEAQ. The CDR3: CASSPRDRGFQETQYF. The CDR3 nucleotides read TGTGCCAGCAGTCCCCGGGACAGGGGATTCCAAGAGACCCAGTACTTC.

The V gene is TRBV9, the J gene TRBJ2-4; the D gene is possibly TRBD1 (5 bases). The V end was cut by 0 bases, the J end by 1 base, with 11 bases between. The length of the CDR3 is 16 residues. Per the germline V gene, CDR1 is SGDLS and CDR2 is YYNGEE. Written as DNA, the CDR3 is TGTGCCAGCAGCGTAGCGCCAGGGCAGGCCAAAAACATTCAGTACTTC. Translated, it gives CASSVAPGQAKNIQYF. The complete variable domain, with remaining parts taken from reference TRBV9 and TRBJ2-4, reads DSGVTQTPKHLITATGQRVTLRCSPRSGDLSVYWYQQSLDQGLQFLIQYYNGEERAKGNILERFSAQQFPDLHSELNLSSLELGDSALYFCASSVAPGQAKNIQYFGAGTRLSVL.

V gene TRBV5-4 combines with J gene TRBJ2-1; 9 positions match TRBD2. The CDR3 runs to 15 residues. The germline gives CDR1 SGHNT, CDR2 YYREEE (reference sequence). The trim removed 1 base at V and 5 bases at J, leaving 4 bases unmatched. DNA of the CDR3: TGTGCCAGCAGCTTGTCGCTAGCGGGACACAATGAGCAGTTCTTC. Translated, it gives CASSLSLAGHNEQFF. Variable domain in full (rest from reference TRBV5-4 and TRBJ2-1): ETGVTQSPTHLIKTRGQQVTLRCSSQSGHNTVSWYQQALGQGPQFIFQYYREEENGRGNFPPRFSGLQFPNYSSELNVNALELDDSALYLCASSLSLAGHNEQFFGPGTRLTVL.

The genes are TRBV2 and TRBJ2-1, with TRBD2 identical over 9 bases. CDR3 length: 14 residues. Germline V gene sequence: CDR1 SNHLY, CDR2 FYNNEI. V lost 7 bases to trimming and J lost 8 bases; unmatched junction nucleotides: 9. This CDR3 is CASKRSGSFYEQFF. CDR3 nucleotides: TGTGCCAGCAAACGTAGCGGGAGTTTCTATGAGCAGTTCTTC. The full variable domain, rest sourced from reference TRBV2 and TRBJ2-1, is EPEVTQTPSHQVTQMGQEVILRCVPISNHLYFYWYRQILGQKVEFLVSFYNNEISEKSEIFDDQFSVERPDGSNFTLKIRSTKLEDSAMYFCASKRSGSFYEQFFGPGTRLTVL.

This clone turned up a few times. V and J are TRBV6-4 and TRBJ2-1; 9 nucleotides line up with TRBD2. CDR3 length equals 15 residues. The V and J ends lost 6 bases and 7 bases, in that order; junction bases with no gene match: 10. CDR1 MRHNA and CDR2 SNTAGT come from the germline V gene. CDR3 in amino acids: CASSRGAAGGNEQFF. The CDR3 coding sequence is TGTGCCAGCAGCCGGGGGGCAGCGGGGGGAAATGAGCAGTTCTTC.

This clone has just a few counts. The chain couples TRBV6-5 to TRBJ2-7; D gene uncertain. Between the trimmed V and J ends, which lost 5 bases and 3 bases, there was a span of 14 bases. The germline V gene encodes CDR1 MNHEY and CDR2 SVGAGI. This CDR3 contains 14 residues. The CDR3 sequence: CASSNGPAGYEQYF. DNA for the CDR3: TGTGCCAGCAGTAATGGACCCGCAGGCTACGAGCAGTACTTC.

The sample holds a few counts of this clone. The chain joins TRBV28 to TRBJ1-2; D may be TRBD1 (5 bases). In germline, CDR1 is MDHEN, CDR2 SYDVKM. CDR3 length: 13 residues. The ends were cut back, 2 bases at V and 8 bases at J, with 12 bases in the middle. The CDR3 sequence: CASSLEAGRGYTF. CDR3 in DNA: TGTGCCAGCAGTTTAGAGGCGGGACGAGGCTACACCTTC.

The J gene is TRBJ2-5, the V gene TRBV10-3; 11 bases map to TRBD1. J gave up 5 bases and V 5 bases, and 4 bases lay outside the gene matches. The CDR3 has 14 residues. Per germline, CDR1 ENHRY and CDR2 SYGVKD. The CDR3, as DNA: TGTGCCATCAGTTGGACAGGGGGCGCGGAGACCCAGTACTTC. Translated: CAISWTGGAETQYF.

Remarks on this clone: Other DNA sequences from this sample encode an identical CDR3 as well. V and J are TRBV5-1 and TRBJ2-7; D may be TRBD2 (6 bases). Germline CDR1 and CDR2: SGHRS and YFSETQ. CDR3 size: 14 residues. The V gene lost 2 bases and the J gene lost 2 bases, with 11 bases spanning the gap. CDR3: CASSLGGKPYEQYF. In DNA form, the CDR3 reads TGCGCCAGCAGCTTAGGAGGGAAGCCCTACGAGCAGTACTTC.